This TCR beta chain was sequenced during a study of blood T cells in healthy people across ages. Study-level results: Higher diversity and more naive CD4+ cells were features of long-lived donors, compared to aged donors.

Primers used in a second PCR of about 6 to 11 cycles were a sample-barcoded 5' primer and a J-beta primer mix. TCRdb re-called the 5' RACE reads with MiXCR, one entry per CDR3 protein. Of 600,000 or so distinct CDR3 sequences listed, 40% to 55% were seen once; the top ten hold roughly 24%. For this clonotype: Its antigen is as yet unknown.

The CDR3 totals 14 residues. V lost 6 bases, J lost 2 bases, and 14 bases lay in between. CDR1 is SQVTM, CDR2 ANQGSEA, per germline. The sequencing sample was made of blood. V gene TRBV29-1 combines with J gene TRBJ2-1; TRBD2 is a possible D gene (5 bases). This clonotype originated in a man at least 80 years old in good health. The DNA for the CDR3 is TGCAGCGTATACGGGATCCCTACCTACAATGAGCAGTTCTTC. It yields the protein CSVYGIPTYNEQFF.